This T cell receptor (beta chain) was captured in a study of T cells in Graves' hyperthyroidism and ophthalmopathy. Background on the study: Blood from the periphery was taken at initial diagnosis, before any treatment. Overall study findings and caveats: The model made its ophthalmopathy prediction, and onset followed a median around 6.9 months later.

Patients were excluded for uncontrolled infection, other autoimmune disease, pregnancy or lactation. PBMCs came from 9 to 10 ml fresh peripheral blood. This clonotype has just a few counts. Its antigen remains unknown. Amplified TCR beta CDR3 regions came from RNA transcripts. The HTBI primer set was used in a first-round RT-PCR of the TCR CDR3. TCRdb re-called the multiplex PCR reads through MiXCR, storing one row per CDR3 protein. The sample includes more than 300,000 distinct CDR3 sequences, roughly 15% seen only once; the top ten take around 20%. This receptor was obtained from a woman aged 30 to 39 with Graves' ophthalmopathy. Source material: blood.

This CDR3 is CATRGLAGEETQYF. The CDR3 DNA reads as TGTGCCACCAGAGGACTAGCGGGGGAAGAGACCCAGTACTTC. The V call is TRBV24-1, the J call TRBJ2-5; 13 bases are shared with TRBD2. V gave up 7 bases and J gave up 3 bases; unmatched junction bases: 1. CDR1 is KGHDR and CDR2 is SFDVKD in the germline V gene. The CDR3 consists of 14 residues.